This TCR beta chain was recorded in a study of cytomegalovirus exposure and HLA in healthy donors. With respect to this clone: Antigen: not known.

The study's findings and limits: Common viral pathogens seemed to be connected with several of the most significant clusters, according to a later analysis. Per published reports, the classifier diagnosed cytomegalovirus status with high specificity and sensitivity.

60 Vbeta and 13 Jbeta primers were used in PCR. Repertoires were generated with immunoSEQ multiplex PCR, while TCRdb's copy carries only in-frame clones and drops some. The table shows approximately 150,000 clones, with approximately 80% occurring only once. CDR3 length: 17 amino acids. V dropped 4 bases and J dropped 5; count of bases not matched to a gene: 13. Germline V CDR1 and CDR2: SGHRS, YFSETQ. Donors sampled were nominally healthy, though unrecorded immune exposures were likely. The sample comprised PBMCs. This chain joins TRBV5-1 and TRBJ2-1; 9 nucleotides align to TRBD2. This receptor was identified in a male donor in good health and CMV-seronegative. The CDR3 reads CASSPGGRGGWNNEQFF. The DNA of the CDR3 is TGCGCCAGCAGCCCCGGGGGGCGGGGGGGCTGGAACAATGAGCAGTTCTTC.